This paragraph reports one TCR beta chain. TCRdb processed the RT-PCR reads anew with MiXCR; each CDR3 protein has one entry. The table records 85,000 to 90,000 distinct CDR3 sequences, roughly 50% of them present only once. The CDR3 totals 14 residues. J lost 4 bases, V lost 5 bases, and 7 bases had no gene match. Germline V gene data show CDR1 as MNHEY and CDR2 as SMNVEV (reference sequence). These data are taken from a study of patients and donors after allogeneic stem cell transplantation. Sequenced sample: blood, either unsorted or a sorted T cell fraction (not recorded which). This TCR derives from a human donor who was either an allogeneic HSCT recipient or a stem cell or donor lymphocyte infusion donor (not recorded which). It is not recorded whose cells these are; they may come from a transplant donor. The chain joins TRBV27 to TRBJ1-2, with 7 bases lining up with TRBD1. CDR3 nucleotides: TGTGCCAGCAGTACGACAGGGACCGCCTATGGCTACACCTTC. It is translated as CASSTTGTAYGYTF.